This T cell receptor beta chain was retrieved from a study of blood T cell repertoires in COVID-19. On the study more broadly: Acute-phase and convalescent COVID-19 samples originated in the United States, Italy and Spain.

Participant age was roughly 18 to 89 years, and participants resided in fewer than 30 US areas. Each participant's cohort was designated according to participant-reported clinical history. This CDR3 has 14 residues. V lost 4 bases and J 6 bases, leaving 16 bases between the germline ends. CDR1 MGHRA and CDR2 YSYEKL come from the germline V gene. TCRdb's copy holds only in-frame clones and misses some; the assay was immunoSEQ multiplex PCR. The profile shows 350,000 to 500,000 clones, over 75% of them singletons. Sequencing was done on a sample of PBMCs or T cells enriched from blood (not recorded which). This chain uses TRBV4-1 with TRBJ2-7; a possible D gene is TRBD1 (6 bases). The sequence was obtained from a woman between 18 and 30 years old who had been exposed to COVID-19. In nucleotides, the CDR3 is TGCGCCAGCAGCCCTAGGACAGACCTAGGCGAGCAGTACTTC. Residues: CASSPRTDLGEQYF.